This TCR beta chain was identified in a study of blood T cell repertoires in COVID-19. The CDR3 covers 14 residues. The ends were cut back, 6 bases at V and 1 base at J, with 14 bases in the middle. Germline values: CDR1 SGHDT, CDR2 YYEEEE. Profiled with immunoSEQ multiplex PCR; TCRdb holds only in-frame clones, not every one. The profile shows some 270,000 clones, roughly 88% of them singletons. The chain combines TRBV5-6 with TRBJ2-7, with D perhaps matching TRBD1 (6 bases). The sequence was obtained from a human donor with COVID-19, enrolled during active disease. The donor label of this sample is uncertain. Sequences were obtained from peripheral blood. CDR3 coding DNA: TGTGCCAGCACCGGGTCCAGGGGTTCCTACGAGCAGTACTTC. It codes for CASTGSRGSYEQYF.